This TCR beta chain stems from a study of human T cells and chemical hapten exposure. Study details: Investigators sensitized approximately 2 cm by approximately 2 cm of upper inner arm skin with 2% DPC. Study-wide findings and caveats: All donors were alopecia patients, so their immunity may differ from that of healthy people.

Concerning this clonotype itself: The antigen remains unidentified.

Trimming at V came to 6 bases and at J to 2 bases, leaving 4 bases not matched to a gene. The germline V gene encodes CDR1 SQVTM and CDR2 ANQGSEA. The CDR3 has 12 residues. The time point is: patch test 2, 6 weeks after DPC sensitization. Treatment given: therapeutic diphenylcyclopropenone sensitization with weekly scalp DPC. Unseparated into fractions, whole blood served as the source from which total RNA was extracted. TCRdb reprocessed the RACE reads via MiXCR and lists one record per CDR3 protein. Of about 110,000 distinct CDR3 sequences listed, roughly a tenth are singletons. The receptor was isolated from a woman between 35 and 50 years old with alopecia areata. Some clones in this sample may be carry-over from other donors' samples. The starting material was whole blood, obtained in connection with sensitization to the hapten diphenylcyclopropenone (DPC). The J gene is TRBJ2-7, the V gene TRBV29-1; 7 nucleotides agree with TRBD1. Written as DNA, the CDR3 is TGCAGCGTCACAGGGGTGGCCTACGAGCAGTACTTC. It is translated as CSVTGVAYEQYF.